Listed below are T cell receptor beta chains from one sample, sequenced in a study of blood T cell repertoires in COVID-19. Produced via immunoSEQ multiplex PCR; TCRdb's table is partial and in-frame only. The sample shows around 170,000 clones, approximately 79% of them seen only once. Sequences were obtained from peripheral blood. The receptors stem from a woman over 75 with acute or convalescent COVID-19. Each CDR3 is given with its conserved first and last residue. The D gene is left open where the match is weak. Not every row has a clone size; where given, it reads once, few, many or a size class.

>TRBV11-2|TRBD2|TRBJ2-1|few
TGTGCCAGCAGCTTAGATCACAACGGGAGGTCCTACAATGAGCAGTTCTTC
CASSLDHNGRSYNEQFF
>TRBV27|-|TRBJ1-1|once
TGTGCCAGCAGTGCTTACAGGGACACTGAAGCTTTCTTT
CASSAYRDTEAFF
>TRBV12-3/TRBV12-4|TRBD1|TRBJ2-7|-
TGTGCCACCCGTGGACAGGGACACTACGAGCAGTACTTC
CATRGQGHYEQYF
>TRBV11-2|-|TRBJ1-1|-
TGTGCCAGCACCCTAGACAGTAACACTGAAGCTTTCTTT
CASTLDSNTEAFF
>TRBV9|-|TRBJ2-1|-
TGTGCCAGCAGCTTTAGCGGCACGCTAAACGAGCAGTTCTTC
CASSFSGTLNEQFF
>TRBV9|-|TRBJ2-1|-
TGTGCCAGCAGCCCTTCCCTGGAGGGCAATGAGCAGTTCTTC
CASSPSLEGNEQFF
>TRBV12-5|TRBD1|TRBJ1-1|-
TGTGCTAGTGGTTTGAATACAGGGGGACGCACTGAAGCTTTCTTT
CASGLNTGGRTEAFF
>TRBV28|TRBD2|TRBJ2-3|few
TGTGCCAGCAGTTCCGACGGACTAGGCGGGCGCGCAGATACGCAGTATTTT
CASSSDGLGGRADTQYF
>TRBV6-1|-|TRBJ1-5|-
TGTGCCAGCAGTGAAGGCGCAGGGGTATTCAATCAGCCCCAGCATTTT
CASSEGAGVFNQPQHF
>TRBV6-5|-|TRBJ1-5|-
TGTGCCAGCAGTTACTCGGGAGGCTATCAGCCCCAGCATTTT
CASSYSGGYQPQHF
>TRBV18|-|TRBJ2-1|-
TGTGCCAGCTCACCACGAAGGGGTGAGGAGCAGTTCTTC
CASSPRRGEEQFF
>TRBV30|-|TRBJ1-2|-
TGTGCCTGGAGTGTAGGACAGACCCCTGCTAACTATGGCTACACCTTC
CAWSVGQTPANYGYTF
>TRBV6-5|-|TRBJ1-2|-
TGTGCCAGCACCCCTGCGTCGGGCTATGGCTACACCTTC
CASTPASGYGYTF
>TRBV6-5|TRBD2|TRBJ2-7|many
TGTGCCAGCAGTAGACCTAGCGGGAAGTCGGACGAGCAGTACTTC
CASSRPSGKSDEQYF
>TRBV3-1/TRBV3-2|-|TRBJ2-1|-
TGTGCCAGCAGCCAAGGCGGTCCGAAAGGGGGGGGGTTGGATGAGCAGTTCTTC
CASSQGGPKGGGLDEQFF
>TRBV30|-|TRBJ2-1|few
TGTGCCTGGACCCCCGGTGGGGGCCCCTACAATGAGCAGTTCTTC
CAWTPGGGPYNEQFF
>TRBV5-1|TRBD2|TRBJ2-2|-
TGCGCCAGCAGCTCAATCGTAACGGGGGGCACCGGGGAGCTGTTTTTT
CASSSIVTGGTGELFF
>TRBV7-9|-|TRBJ2-7|-
TGTGCCAGCAGCTGGGGAGACAGGACCTACGAGCAGTACTTC
CASSWGDRTYEQYF
>TRBV3-1/TRBV3-2|TRBD2|TRBJ2-1|-
TGTGCCAGCAGCCCTTGGACTAGCGTGCAGTTCTTC
CASSPWTSVQFF
>TRBV28|-|TRBJ1-1|few
TGTGCCAGCAGTTTCGTTCAGGGCCCTGAAGCTTTCTTT
CASSFVQGPEAFF
>TRBV24-1|TRBD1|TRBJ1-2|once
TGTGCCACCCAACCTGCAGGGGGCTATGGCTACACCTTC
CATQPAGGYGYTF
>TRBV10-1|-|TRBJ2-1|-
TGCGCCAGCAGTGAATCGACTGGTCCGGGCAATGAGCAGTTCTTC
CASSESTGPGNEQFF
>TRBV5-1|-|TRBJ1-1|few
TGCGCCAGCAGCTCGCCCTCGCCCGGGAGCACTGAAGCTTTCTTT
CASSSPSPGSTEAFF
>TRBV4-2|-|TRBJ2-5|-
TGTGCCAGCAGCCAAGCACAGGGCCAACAAGAGACCCAGTACTTC
CASSQAQGQQETQYF
>TRBV5-1|-|TRBJ2-3|-
TGCGCCAGCAGCTTGGTGGCAGGCCTCACAGATACGCAGTATTTT
CASSLVAGLTDTQYF
>TRBV6-1|TRBD1|TRBJ1-5|-
TGTGCCACCGGGACAGGAGGCAATCAGCCCCAGCATTTT
CATGTGGNQPQHF
>TRBV6-5|-|TRBJ1-2|once
TGTGCCAGCAGTTATAGGTTGGACAGACTTTACTATGGCTACACCTTC
CASSYRLDRLYYGYTF
>TRBV24-1|TRBD2|TRBJ2-5|-
TGTGCCACCAGTGACCCTAGCGGGGACCAAGAGACCCAGTACTTC
CATSDPSGDQETQYF
>TRBV3-1/TRBV3-2|-|TRBJ2-1|-
TGTGCCAGCAGCCAAGATAGCAGTTTCCCCCACAATGAGCAGTTCTTC
CASSQDSSFPHNEQFF
>TRBV10-3|TRBD1|TRBJ1-2|-
TGTGCCATCAGTGGGGACAGTGGCTATGGCTACACCTTC
CAISGDSGYGYTF
>TRBV5-4|TRBD1|TRBJ2-1|-
TGTGCCAGCAGCTTGGAAGGGACAGGGGACAATGAGCAGTTCTTC
CASSLEGTGDNEQFF
>TRBV6-5|-|TRBJ1-1|-
TGTGCCAGCACCCAGGCCATAGGGGACACTGAAGCTTTCTTT
CASTQAIGDTEAFF
>TRBV7-7|TRBD1|TRBJ2-2|-
TGTGCCAGCAGCGTAGAGAGGGGGCTGACCGGGGAGCTGTTTTTT
CASSVERGLTGELFF
>TRBV28|-|TRBJ1-5|-
TGTGCCAGCAGTTTCCGGGGGGAGGAGCAGCCCCAGCATTTT
CASSFRGEEQPQHF
>TRBV28|TRBD2|TRBJ2-5|-
TGTGCCAGCAGTTTAAATCGGGTGGCTAGCGGGAGGGGATTGGGAGAGACCCAGTACTTC
CASSLNRVASGRGLGETQYF
>TRBV2|-|TRBJ2-6|-
TGTGCCAGCAGTGTGTTAGACTCTGGGGCCAACGTCCTGACTTTC
CASSVLDSGANVLTF
>TRBV3-1/TRBV3-2|TRBD2|TRBJ2-3|-
TGTGCCAGCAGCCACACTAGCGGGACTACAGATACGCAGTATTTT
CASSHTSGTTDTQYF
>TRBV15|TRBD2|TRBJ2-7|many
TGTGCCACCAGCAGAGAATTGGGGGGGTACGAGCAGTACTTC
CATSRELGGYEQYF
>TRBV20-1|-|TRBJ1-5|-
TGCAGTGCTAGTGTCCACTATAGCAATCAGCCCCAGCATTTT
CSASVHYSNQPQHF
>TRBV19|-|TRBJ2-1|-
TGTGCCAGTACCCTACAGCCCTACGGAAAAGATGAGCAGTTCTTC
CASTLQPYGKDEQFF
>TRBV28|TRBD1|TRBJ1-2|-
TGTTCGCTCCCCAACCGGGACAGAAAAAACTATGGCTACACCTTC
CSLPNRDRKNYGYTF
>TRBV5-4|TRBD2|TRBJ2-7|few
TGTGCCAGCAGCTTGGTTGGGGGACTATCCTACGAGCAGTACTTC
CASSLVGGLSYEQYF
>TRBV27|TRBD2|TRBJ2-7|-
TGTGCCAGCAAACTTAGCGGGACGGCGTACGAGCAGTACTTC
CASKLSGTAYEQYF
>TRBV14|TRBD1|TRBJ2-2|-
TGTGCCAGCAGCCAAGATCAGGCACAGAGGCAGGGGGTAAGAGGGACCGGGGAGCTGTTTTTT
CASSQDQAQRQGVRGTGELFF
>TRBV24-1|-|TRBJ1-5|-
TGTGCCACCAGTGACACTAACCAGCCCCAGCATTTT
CATSDTNQPQHF
>TRBV5-1|-|TRBJ2-3|-
TGCGCCAGCAGCTTGGGGTGGGGGGAAGATACGCAGTATTTT
CASSLGWGEDTQYF
>TRBV5-6|-|TRBJ1-2|-
TGTGCCAGCAGGAAGACAGGCAGAGCTAACTATGGCTACACCTTC
CASRKTGRANYGYTF
>TRBV4-3|-|TRBJ1-2|-
TGCGCCAGCAGCCAAGCTGGGGCAGGGTTTAACTATGGCTACACCTTC
CASSQAGAGFNYGYTF
>TRBV4-1|-|TRBJ2-7|many
TGCGCCAGCAGCCAAGTGGCGGGATCTTATTACGAGCAGTACTTC
CASSQVAGSYYEQYF
>TRBV21-1|-|TRBJ1-5|-
TGTGCCAGCAGCAATGACCCGACAGGGGATTTT
CASSNDPTGDF
>TRBV19|-|TRBJ1-5|-
TGTGCCAGTATGGTCAGGGGCAATCAGCCCCAGCATTTT
CASMVRGNQPQHF
>TRBV15|TRBD1|TRBJ2-1|-
TGTGCCACCAGCAGAGAACAGGGGGCAGGGAATGAGCAGTTCTTC
CATSREQGAGNEQFF
>TRBV7-9|TRBD2|TRBJ2-7|-
TGTGCCTCCTCCCCTAGCGGATACGAGCAGTACTTC
CASSPSGYEQYF
>TRBV5-1|-|TRBJ2-1|-
TGCGCCAGCAGCTTAATGACTATCTCGACCAAATACAATGAGCAGTTCTTC
CASSLMTISTKYNEQFF
>TRBV25-1|-|TRBJ2-1|few
TGTGCCAGCAGTGACAACAACAATGAGCAGTTCTTC
CASSDNNNEQFF